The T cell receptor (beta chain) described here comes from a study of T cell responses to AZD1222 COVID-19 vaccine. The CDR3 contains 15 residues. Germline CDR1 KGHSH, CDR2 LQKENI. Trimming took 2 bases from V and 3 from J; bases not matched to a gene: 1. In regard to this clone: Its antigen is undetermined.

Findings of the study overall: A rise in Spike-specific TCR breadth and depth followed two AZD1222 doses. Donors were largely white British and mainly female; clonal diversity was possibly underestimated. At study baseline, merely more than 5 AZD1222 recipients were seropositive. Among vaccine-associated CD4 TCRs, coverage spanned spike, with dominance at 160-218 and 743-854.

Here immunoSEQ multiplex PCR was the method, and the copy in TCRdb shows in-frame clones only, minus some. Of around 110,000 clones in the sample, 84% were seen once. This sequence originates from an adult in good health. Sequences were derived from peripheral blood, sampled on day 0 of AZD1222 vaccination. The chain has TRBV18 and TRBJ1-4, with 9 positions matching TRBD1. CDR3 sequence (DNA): TGTGCCAGCTCACCAGGGACAGGGCCTAATGAAAAACTGTTTTTT. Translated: CASSPGTGPNEKLFF.